These 3 T cell receptor beta chains share one sample of origin, sequenced in a study of T cells after posttransplantation cyclophosphamide. The method was immunoSEQ multiplex PCR; TCRdb's version includes in-frame clones alone and lacks a portion of them. The repertoire holds about 46,000 clones, around 91% seen once, with less than 3.5% in the top ten. The specimen sequenced was PBMCs. These receptors were collected from a woman between 50 and 59 years old in good health and a related stem cell transplant donor.

V and J are TRBV5-1 and TRBJ1-2, with 10 bases that match TRBD1. This CDR3 has 17 amino acids. The trim removed 3 bases at V and 2 bases at J, leaving 10 bases unmatched. Per germline, CDR1 SGHRS and CDR2 YFSETQ. The CDR3 here is CASSSTPDRGRNYGYTF. The CDR3 DNA reads as TGCGCCAGCAGCTCGACTCCAGACAGGGGGCGCAACTATGGCTACACCTTC. Full variable domain (rest looked up from reference TRBV5-1 and TRBJ1-2): KAGVTQTPRYLIKTRGQQVTLSCSPISGHRSVSWYQQTPGQGLQFLFEYFSETQRNKGNFPGRFSGRQFSNSRSEMNVSTLELGDSALYLCASSSTPDRGRNYGYTFGSGTRLTVV.

V gene TRBV2 combines with J gene TRBJ2-5; 7 bases match TRBD2. This CDR3 is 14 amino acids long. V trimming: 8 bases; J trimming: 6 bases; junction bases outside the gene matches: 12. Germline CDR1 SNHLY, CDR2 FYNNEI. CDR3: CASYHSGFRQTQYF. DNA of the CDR3: TGTGCCAGCTACCATAGCGGGTTCCGGCAGACCCAGTACTTC. Using reference TRBV2 and TRBJ2-5 for the parts outside the CDR3, the full variable domain is EPEVTQTPSHQVTQMGQEVILRCVPISNHLYFYWYRQILGQKVEFLVSFYNNEISEKSEIFDDQFSVERPDGSNFTLKIRSTKLEDSAMYFCASYHSGFRQTQYFGPGTRLLVL.

J is TRBJ1-1 and V is TRBV14; D is ambiguous. V was trimmed by 0 bases and J by 3 bases, leaving 8 bases between them. The length of the CDR3 is 14 residues. Looked up from germline, CDR1 is SGHDN and CDR2 is FVKESK. CDR3 nucleotides: TGTGCCAGCAGCCAAGAAGGCGGGTACACTGAAGCTTTCTTT. Translated, it gives CASSQEGGYTEAFF.